A single sample gave rise to the 25 T cell receptor beta chains below, sequenced in a study of spatial heterogeneity in lung cancer. General study findings and limits: Higher tumor mutation counts went along with higher counts of expanded intratumoral alpha and beta TCRs.

The antigens these receptors bind are not known. Documented time point: sample taken at primary tumor resection. TCRdb itself ran the 5' RACE reads through MiXCR, one entry per CDR3 protein. The top ten hold roughly 15% of the sample, which has approximately 11,000 distinct CDR3 sequences, more than 14% seen once. The source was lung tumor tissue, collected at surgery. These receptors came from a male donor with early-stage non-small cell lung cancer.

This clonotype qualifies as medium-sized (0.01 to 0.1%). The chain has TRBV12-3 or TRBV12-4 and TRBJ1-2; D remains ambiguous. The V end lost 3 bases, the J end lost 4 bases, and 9 bases lay between the germline ends. The CDR3 is made up of 13 amino acids. The CDR3: CASSFSSSYGYTF. The CDR3 bases are TGTGCCAGCAGTTTCTCCAGTTCCTATGGCTACACCTTC.

Relative to its sample, this clonotype is medium-sized. The rearrangement links TRBV15 to TRBJ1-5, with 7 bases aligning to TRBD1. Germline CDR1 is LNHNV and CDR2 is YYDKDF (reference sequence). The V and J ends lost 0 bases and 5 bases, in that order; junction bases with no gene match: 10. The CDR3 totals 17 residues. The CDR3: CATSREGFRGGDQPQHF. The CDR3 DNA is TGTGCCACCAGCAGAGAAGGATTTCGAGGGGGCGATCAGCCCCAGCATTTT.

The table lists this clonotype with many counts. The junction differs from germline at one of its ends, possibly a read error. The chain carries TRBV7-9 and TRBJ2-6, with 11 bases that match TRBD2. Germline V gene sequence: CDR1 SEHNR, CDR2 FQNEAQ (reference sequence). The CDR3 has 17 amino acids. The DNA for the CDR3 is TGTGCCAGCAGCCTAGCGGGAGGCAACTCTGGGGCCAACGTCCTGACTTTC. It encodes CASSLAGGNSGANVLTF.

This clonotype was counted at least ten times. The chain employs TRBV5-1 and TRBJ1-1; TRBD1 is a possible D gene (6 bases). The CDR3 sequence is 13 residues long. Trimming left V 4 bases short and J 4 bases short, with 11 bases between. The germline V gene encodes CDR1 SGHRS and CDR2 YFSETQ. CDR3 DNA: TGCGCCAGCAGCATGACAGGATCCACTGAAGCTTTCTTT. This translates into CASSMTGSTEAFF. The full variable domain, completed using reference TRBV5-1 and TRBJ1-1, is KAGVTQTPRYLIKTRGQQVTLSCSPISGHRSVSWYQQTPGQGLQFLFEYFSETQRNKGNFPGRFSGRQFSNSRSEMNVSTLELGDSALYLCASSMTGSTEAFFGQGTRLTVV.

This clonotype has ten or more counts. The rearrangement uses TRBV27 and TRBJ2-7, with 7 bases fitting TRBD2. With V trimmed by 6 bases and J by 3 bases, 5 bases remained unmatched. CDR1 and CDR2 (germline): MNHEY, SMNVEV (reference sequence). There are 13 residues in the CDR3. In nucleotides, the CDR3 is TGTGCCAGCAGGAGACTAGCTTTCTACGAGCAGTACTTC. This codes for CASRRLAFYEQYF.

The gene calls are TRBV20-1 and TRBJ2-6; tentatively, D is TRBD2 (6 bases). Per the germline V gene, CDR1 is DFQATT and CDR2 is SNEGSKA (reference sequence). The V end was cut by 6 bases, the J end by 0 bases, with 6 bases between. CDR3 length: 13 amino acids. The CDR3 is CSAGGSGANVLTF. CDR3 in DNA: TGCAGTGCCGGGGGCTCTGGGGCCAACGTCCTGACTTTC.

This clonotype was observed a few times. This chain links TRBV25-1 with TRBJ2-3, with D perhaps matching TRBD2 (5 bases). The germline V gene has CDR1 MGHDK and CDR2 SYGVNS. Trimming pared 7 bases from V and 1 base from J, leaving 27 bases between. This CDR3 is 19 amino acids long. The CDR3 loop reads CASNPSEPMVMRGTDTQYF. Here the CDR3 DNA reads TGTGCCAGCAACCCGAGCGAGCCAATGGTAATGAGGGGCACAGATACGCAGTATTTT. Full variable domain (missing parts from reference TRBV25-1 and TRBJ2-3): EADIYQTPRYLVIGTGKKITLECSQTMGHDKMYWYQQDPGMELHLIHYSYGVNSTEKGDLSSESTVSRIRTEHFPLTLESARPSHTSQYLCASNPSEPMVMRGTDTQYFGPGTRLTVL.

This clonotype was detected only a few times. The rearrangement links TRBV4-3 to TRBJ2-7; no firm D call. V lost 1 base, J lost 2 bases, and 12 bases lay in between. The CDR3 is 15 amino acids. The germline V gene encodes CDR1 LGHNA and CDR2 YSLEER. For the CDR3, the DNA is TGCGCCAGCAGCCAAGTGCTCGGAAAGACCTACGAGCAGTACTTC. Its protein is CASSQVLGKTYEQYF.

This clonotype was counted many times. This chain uses TRBV5-4 with TRBJ1-3; no reliable D call. This CDR3 spans 16 amino acids. The germline V gene has CDR1 SGHNT and CDR2 YYREEE (reference sequence). Trimming took 2 bases from V and 3 from J, leaving 15 bases between them. CDR3 region: CASSLDTDNDGNTIYF. For the CDR3, the DNA is TGTGCCAGCAGCTTAGATACCGACAATGATGGAAACACCATATATTTT.

In this sample, this clonotype turned up many times. The chain carries TRBV14 and TRBJ1-4; D gene unclear. V dropped 0 bases and J dropped 7 bases, with 9 bases sitting between them. CDR1 and CDR2 from the germline V gene are SGHDN and FVKESK. The CDR3 runs to 14 residues. CDR3 nucleotides: TGTGCCAGCAGCCAAGAACGAGGGATTGAAAAACTGTTTTTT. This sequence encodes CASSQERGIEKLFF.

The CDR3 sequence is CATSFANGSNQPQHF. The CDR3 DNA reads as TGTGCCACCAGCTTCGCGAATGGCAGCAATCAGCCCCAGCATTTT. The J gene is TRBJ1-5, the V gene TRBV24-1; D not resolved. V lost 7 bases, J lost 1 base, and 13 bases lay in between. Germline-derived CDR1 and CDR2 are KGHDR and SFDVKD. This CDR3 region has 15 residues.

This clonotype was detected ten times or more. This chain connects TRBV6-1 to TRBJ2-6; D tentatively reads TRBD1 or TRBD2 (5 bases each). From germline, CDR1 is MNHNS and CDR2 SASEGT. The V and J ends lost 6 bases and 0 bases respectively, with 9 bases between them. The CDR3 has 15 amino acids. The CDR3 loop reads CASRTGGSGANVLTF. The CDR3 DNA reads as TGTGCCAGCAGAACAGGAGGCTCTGGGGCCAACGTCCTGACTTTC.

This clonotype has at least ten counts. CDR3 loop: CASSPYGGAGTGELFF. The CDR3 nucleotides read TGTGCCAGCAGCCCATACGGGGGCGCGGGCACCGGGGAGCTGTTTTTT. This sequence joins TRBV7-6 and TRBJ2-2, with D perhaps being TRBD1 or TRBD2 (6 bases each). This CDR3 contains 16 residues. The germline V gene has CDR1 SGHVS and CDR2 FNYEAQ. Trimming shortened V by 5 bases and J by 4 bases, and 17 bases separated the two germline ends.

The V call is TRBV14, the J call TRBJ2-1; TRBD2 aligns across 8 bases. The CDR3 loop spans 18 amino acids. Germline CDR1 reads SGHDN; CDR2 reads FVKESK. The J segment lost 0 bases and the V segment lost 5 bases, leaving 12 bases of the junction unmatched. CDR3 sequence: CASSTSGFRRGSYNEQFF. As DNA, the CDR3 is TGTGCCAGCAGCACTAGCGGATTTCGTCGGGGCTCCTACAATGAGCAGTTCTTC.

This clonotype was seen only a few times. The V and J genes are TRBV20-1 and TRBJ2-7; D is unclear. The length of the CDR3 is 14 residues. V was clipped by 5 bases and J by 2 bases, with 16 bases between them. The germline gives CDR1 DFQATT, CDR2 SNEGSKA (reference sequence). The CDR3 region is CSAASRAGTYEQYF. DNA for the CDR3: TGCAGTGCTGCCTCTAGGGCAGGAACCTACGAGCAGTACTTC.

This clonotype was counted many times. The V gene is TRBV18, the J gene TRBJ1-5; tentatively, D is TRBD1 (6 bases). This CDR3 has 15 amino acids. Germline CDR1 and CDR2: KGHSH and LQKENI. V was pared by 2 bases and J by 2 bases, with 10 bases between. The CDR3 coding sequence is TGTGCCAGCTCACCATCCGGACAGCGCAATCAGCCCCAGCATTTT. The encoded protein is CASSPSGQRNQPQHF.

This clonotype was recorded a few times. The rearrangement uses TRBV28 and TRBJ2-3; D is unclear. The germline V gene encodes CDR1 MDHEN and CDR2 SYDVKM. Trimming cost V 2 bases and J 6 bases, with 15 bases left between them. This CDR3 is built from 15 residues. CDR3 DNA: TGTGCCAGCAGTTTAGCCCCCTCAAAGGCGGATACGCAGTATTTT. It codes for CASSLAPSKADTQYF.

About this clonotype itself: A clone one base away is much larger, so this may be a read error. The conserved final phenylalanine or tryptophan is absent from the CDR3, which likely points to a read error. The chain uses TRBV4-1 and TRBJ2-5, with D perhaps TRBD2 (5 bases). The CDR3 loop spans 16 amino acids. Per the germline V gene, CDR1 is MGHRA and CDR2 is YSYEKL. Trimming stripped 0 bases from V and 1 base from J, with 12 bases between. Here the CDR3 reads CASSQERSSTQETQYS. CDR3 coding DNA: TGCGCCAGCAGCCAAGAACGATCTAGCACCCAAGAGACCCAGTACTCC.

In this sample, this clonotype turned up a few times. The chain is built from TRBV6-1 and TRBJ2-5; D perhaps matches TRBD1 (5 bases). The CDR3 has 14 amino acids. Trimming left V 7 bases short and J 0 bases short, with 12 bases between. Germline V gene data show CDR1 as MNHNS and CDR2 as SASEGT. CDR3 sequence (DNA): TGTGCCAGCAAGATCGCAGGGCACCAAGAGACCCAGTACTTC. The encoded protein is CASKIAGHQETQYF.

This clonotype was seen at least ten times. V and J are TRBV5-1 and TRBJ2-7; 9 nucleotides align to TRBD1. The CDR3 has 14 amino acids. Trimming removed 2 bases from V and 3 bases from J; junction bases left unmatched: 3. The germline V gene encodes CDR1 SGHRS and CDR2 YFSETQ. Here the CDR3 DNA reads TGCGCCAGCAGCTTCGGGACAGGGTTCTACGAGCAGTACTTC. Protein: CASSFGTGFYEQYF.

This clonotype occurred a few times. This chain uses TRBV7-2 with TRBJ2-3, with 8 bases matching TRBD2. CDR1 is SGHTA, CDR2 FQGNSA, per germline. This CDR3 has 15 residues. The V gene end was trimmed by 3 bases and the J gene end by 5 bases; junction bases not matched to a gene: 7. The CDR3 reads CASSLNGGAKDTQYF. The CDR3 nucleotides are TGTGCCAGCAGCTTGAACGGGGGGGCCAAAGATACGCAGTATTTT.

This clonotype has a handful of counts. This chain uses TRBV7-9 with TRBJ1-2; the D is unclear. There are 15 residues in the CDR3. V lost 7 bases to trimming and J lost 3 bases, with 18 bases between them. Germline CDR1 is SEHNR and CDR2 is FQNEAQ (reference sequence). The CDR3 coding sequence is TGTGCCAGCACCCTACAGACTGACGATTACTATGGCTACACCTTC. Translating it yields CASTLQTDDYYGYTF. The variable domain in full, with the rest retrieved from reference TRBV7-9 and TRBJ1-2, is DTGVSQNPRHKITKRGQNVTFRCDPISEHNRLYWYRQTLGQGPEFLTYFQNEAQLEKSRLLSDRFSAERPKGSFSTLEIQRTEQGDSAMYLCASTLQTDDYYGYTFGSGTRLTVV.

This clonotype appeared many times. The chain uses TRBV7-2 and TRBJ2-7, with 10 bases lining up with TRBD2. CDR1 and CDR2 (germline): SGHTA, FQGNSA. V lost 3 bases and J lost 7; bases outside the gene matches: 6. The CDR3 is made up of 14 amino acids. As DNA, the CDR3 is TGTGCCAGCAGCTTCACTAGCGGGACCCAAGAGCAGTACTTC. It encodes CASSFTSGTQEQYF.

This clonotype was counted many times. The CDR3 DNA reads as TGTGCCAGCAGTTACCCCGGGCTAGCGGGGGATGGGGGTACGCAGTATTTT. Protein sequence: CASSYPGLAGDGGTQYF. The rearrangement uses TRBV6-6 and TRBJ2-3, with 10 bases matching TRBD2. From germline, CDR1 is MNHNY and CDR2 SVGAGI (reference sequence). V lost 2 bases, J lost 8 bases, and 13 bases stayed unmatched. The CDR3 has 17 residues.

This clonotype was counted a few times. The chain joins TRBV5-6 to TRBJ1-1; 11 bases fit TRBD1. This CDR3 is built from 16 residues. V lost 4 bases and J lost 4; bases outside the gene matches: 9. Germline values: CDR1 SGHDT, CDR2 YYEEEE. The CDR3, as DNA: TGTGCCAGCAGCCCACGGACAGGGGGCGAACGCACTGAAGCTTTCTTT. Its translation is CASSPRTGGERTEAFF.